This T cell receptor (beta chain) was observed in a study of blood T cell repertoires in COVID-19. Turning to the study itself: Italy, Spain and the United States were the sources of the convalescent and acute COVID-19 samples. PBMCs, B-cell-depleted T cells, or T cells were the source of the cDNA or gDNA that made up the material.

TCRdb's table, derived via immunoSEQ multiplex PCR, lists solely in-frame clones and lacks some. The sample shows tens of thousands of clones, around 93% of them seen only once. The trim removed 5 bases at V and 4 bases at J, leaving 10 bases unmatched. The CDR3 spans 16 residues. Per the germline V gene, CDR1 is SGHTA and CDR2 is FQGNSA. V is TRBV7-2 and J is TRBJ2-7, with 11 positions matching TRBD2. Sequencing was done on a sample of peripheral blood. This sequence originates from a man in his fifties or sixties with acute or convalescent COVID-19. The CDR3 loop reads CASSDLPSGGRYEQYF. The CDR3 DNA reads TGTGCCAGCAGCGACCTACCTAGCGGGGGGCGTTACGAGCAGTACTTC.